A single sample gave rise to the 9 T cell receptor beta chains below, sequenced in a study of metastatic and nonmetastatic thyroid tumors. TCRdb re-called the PCR reads with MiXCR. This repertoire shows more than 10,000 clones, 25% to 30% found once; its top ten account for 16%. No treatment of any kind had been given to any patient before thyroid surgery. Specimen: tumor tissue. Source of these receptors: a female donor with papillary thyroid cancer or a benign thyroid nodule (not recorded which). Some clones in this sample may be carry-over from other donors' samples.

This clone was observed at least ten times. V usage is TRBV4-1 and J usage is TRBJ1-2; TRBD1 aligns across 9 bases. The CDR3 length is 15 residues. Trimming took 1 base from V and 8 from J; bases not matched to a gene: 8. Germline values: CDR1 MGHRA, CDR2 YSYEKL. The CDR3 sequence is CASSQGRGQGQGYTF. The CDR3, as DNA: TGCGCCAGCAGCCAAGGCCGGGGACAGGGACAGGGCTACACCTTC.

J is TRBJ1-4 and V is TRBV5-5; D is ambiguous. The germline V and J ends were trimmed by 6 bases and 7 bases, with 19 bases remaining between them. Per germline, CDR1 SGHKS and CDR2 YYEKEE (reference sequence). The CDR3 is 15 residues long. CDR3 sequence reads: CASTPGGWGGEKLFF. The CDR3 bases are TGTGCCAGCACCCCAGGAGGGTGGGGAGGTGAAAAACTGTTTTTT.

This clone is medium-sized. The chain uses TRBV11-2 and TRBJ2-3, with TRBD2 matching 11 bases. Germline V lookup: CDR1 SGHAT, CDR2 FQNNGV. Trimming took 5 bases from V and 10 from J; bases not matched to a gene: 8. This CDR3 has 14 residues. The CDR3 region is CASSRLTSGSSQYF. The CDR3 region has the DNA TGTGCCAGCAGCCGCCTTACTAGCGGGAGTTCGCAGTATTTT.

The CDR3 region has the DNA TGCGCCAGCAGCCAACAGGGGCCGAAGTACAATGAGCAGTTCTTC. Its translation is CASSQQGPKYNEQFF. The chain is built from TRBV5-1 and TRBJ2-1, with 7 bases fitting TRBD1. Germline CDR1 and CDR2: SGHRS and YFSETQ. V gave up 4 bases and J gave up 4 bases; unmatched junction bases: 8. The CDR3 length is 15 residues.

This clone has a count of ten or more. V gene TRBV18 combines with J gene TRBJ2-5, with 8 bases lining up with TRBD2. Germline V CDR1 and CDR2: KGHSH, LQKENI. V lost 3 bases and J lost 1; bases outside the gene matches: 4. CDR3 length: 15 residues. This CDR3 is CASSPPAGAQETQYF. The CDR3 nucleotides read TGTGCCAGCTCACCTCCAGCGGGGGCCCAAGAGACCCAGTACTTC.

This clone rates as medium-sized. The chain has TRBV24-1 and TRBJ2-7; D perhaps matches TRBD2 (5 bases). V dropped 1 base and J dropped 7 bases, with 13 bases sitting between them. The CDR3 has 14 amino acids. In germline, CDR1 is KGHDR, CDR2 SFDVKD. In DNA form, the CDR3 reads TGTGCCACCAGTGATTTCACGGGTTCGGGGGAGCAGTACTTC. It codes for CATSDFTGSGEQYF.

J is TRBJ2-7 and V is TRBV20-1; 7 bases match TRBD1. Germline values: CDR1 DFQATT, CDR2 SNEGSKA (reference sequence). The V segment lost 5 bases and the J segment 0 bases; nucleotides outside the gene matches: 7. CDR3 size: 14 residues. The CDR3 protein is CSALTGTVSYEQYF. For the CDR3, the DNA is TGCAGTGCTTTAACCGGGACAGTCTCCTACGAGCAGTACTTC.

This rearrangement joins TRBV5-5 to TRBJ2-2; 8 bases match TRBD1. Germline V lookup: CDR1 SGHKS, CDR2 YYEKEE (reference sequence). The J segment lost 6 bases and the V segment lost 0 bases, leaving 7 bases of the junction unmatched. The CDR3 spans 16 residues. The CDR3 DNA follows: TGTGCCAGCAGCTTGGCCGGACAGGGAAGTGCCGGGGAGCTGTTTTTT. Protein: CASSLAGQGSAGELFF.

This clone was counted ten times or more. The rearrangement uses TRBV18 and TRBJ1-5, with D unresolved. V was pared by 0 bases and J by 2 bases, with 8 bases between. Germline-derived CDR1 and CDR2 are KGHSH and LQKENI. The CDR3 length is 15 residues. The CDR3 sequence is CASSPPGSGNQPQHF. The CDR3 coding sequence is TGTGCCAGCTCACCACCGGGGTCGGGCAATCAGCCCCAGCATTTT.